The 30 T cell receptor beta chains below come from one sample, sequenced in a study of identifying expanded T cells in peripheral blood (dated by TCRdb to the late 2010s). Libraries came from the immunoSEQ multiplex PCR assay. The clones in this table, taken by TCRdb from immuneACCESS, are in-frame only. Not every clone is retained; where verified, under half of the shortfall comes from an unresolved V gene, and the cause of the rest is unknown. This sample lists around 91,000 clones; about nine tenths were detected once. Together, the top ten hold around 4.1% of the sample. The sample taken for sequencing was blood. The source is a person aged 18 to 70 in good health.

J is TRBJ2-7 and V is TRBV27, with 11 bases aligning to TRBD2. The germline V gene has CDR1 MNHEY and CDR2 SMNVEV (reference sequence). This CDR3 has 19 amino acids. V was pared by 3 bases and J by 3 bases, with 16 bases of the junction left unmatched. The DNA of the CDR3 is TGTGCCAGCAGTTTCCGCCCACCCGGGACTAGCGGACCCTTCTACGAGCAGTACTTC. Amino acid sequence: CASSFRPPGTSGPFYEQYF.

This clone was picked up a small number of times. The V and J genes are TRBV2 and TRBJ1-6; D gene ambiguous. V lost 2 bases and J 7 bases, leaving 9 bases between the germline ends. CDR1 is SNHLY, CDR2 FYNNEI, per germline. The CDR3 runs to 14 residues. As DNA, the CDR3 is TGTGCCAGCAGTGAAAGGGAACTGAATTCACCCCTCCACTTT. Its protein is CASSERELNSPLHF.

The chain carries TRBV9 and TRBJ2-3, with 10 bases fitting TRBD2. There are 15 residues in the CDR3. Germline CDR1 and CDR2: SGDLS and YYNGEE. J was trimmed by 4 bases and V by 0 bases; bases with no gene match: 2. This CDR3 reads CASSVAGTSADTQYF. The CDR3 nucleotides read TGTGCCAGCAGCGTAGCCGGGACTAGCGCAGATACGCAGTATTTT.

V is TRBV7-2 and J is TRBJ2-7; D possibly corresponds to TRBD1 (6 bases). The V and J ends lost 0 bases and 3 bases respectively, with 12 bases between them. Germline V gives CDR1 SGHTA, CDR2 FQGNSA. The CDR3 runs 15 residues. This CDR3 reads CASSLAGVRGYEQYF. CDR3 sequence (DNA): TGTGCCAGCAGCTTAGCGGGGGTCAGGGGCTACGAGCAGTACTTC. Using reference TRBV7-2 and TRBJ2-7 for the parts outside the CDR3, the full variable domain is GAGVSQSPSNKVTEKGKDVELRCDPISGHTALYWYRQSLGQGLEFLIYFQGNSAPDKSGLPSDRFSAERTGGSVSTLTIQRTQQEDSAVYLCASSLAGVRGYEQYFGPGTRLTVT.

J is TRBJ2-1 and V is TRBV28, with 12 bases identical to TRBD1. CDR1 is MDHEN, CDR2 SYDVKM, per germline. V was pared by 5 bases and J by 1 base, with 9 bases of the junction left unmatched. The CDR3 has 18 amino acids. CDR3 protein: CASSPGTGGGFSYNEQFF. DNA for the CDR3: TGTGCCAGCAGTCCCGGGACAGGGGGCGGTTTTTCCTACAATGAGCAGTTCTTC. The full variable domain, its missing parts supplied by reference TRBV28 and TRBJ2-1, is DVKVTQSSRYLVKRTGEKVFLECVQDMDHENMFWYRQDPGLGLRLIYFSYDVKMKEKGDIPEGYSVSREKKERFSLILESASTNQTSMYLCASSPGTGGGFSYNEQFFGPGTRLTVL.

The CDR3 coding sequence is TGCGCCAGCAGCCACCGCTGGGGCTACAATGAGCAGTTCTTC. This codes for CASSHRWGYNEQFF. The rearrangement joins TRBV4-3 to TRBJ2-1; no reliable D call. Germline-derived CDR1 and CDR2 are LGHNA and YSLEER. V lost 3 bases to trimming and J lost 3 bases, with 9 bases between them. This CDR3 region has 14 residues.

The chain employs TRBV9 and TRBJ2-3, with D maybe TRBD1 (6 bases). Germline-derived CDR1 and CDR2 are SGDLS and YYNGEE. The CDR3 is 15 residues long. V lost 0 bases and J lost 4, with 12 bases in between. The CDR3 bases are TGTGCCAGCAGCGTAGTAGGCAGGGGTTCAGATACGCAGTATTTT. Its protein is CASSVVGRGSDTQYF.

This clone showed up just once. J is TRBJ1-2 and V is TRBV28; maybe TRBD1 (6 bases). Germline values: CDR1 MDHEN, CDR2 SYDVKM. V gave up 1 base and J gave up 4 bases, with 10 bases separating them. The CDR3 spans 14 residues. The CDR3 region has the DNA TGTGCCAGCAGTTTATTTGGGGGCGCCTATGGCTACACCTTC. Its translation is CASSLFGGAYGYTF.

The CDR3 sequence is CASSPTGDNTGELFF. The CDR3 region has the DNA TGCGCCAGCAGCCCGACAGGGGATAACACCGGGGAGCTGTTTTTT. This chain joins TRBV4-3 and TRBJ2-2; 8 nucleotides agree with TRBD1. Germline-derived CDR1 and CDR2 are LGHNA and YSLEER. V lost 4 bases to trimming and J lost 2 bases; unmatched junction nucleotides: 3. This CDR3 spans 15 amino acids.

V is TRBV6-4 and J is TRBJ2-7; D gene unclear. The CDR3 is made up of 12 amino acids. The V gene's germline CDR1 is MRHNA and CDR2 SNTAGT. V lost 7 bases, J lost 6 bases, and 13 bases lay in between. The CDR3 loop reads CASTLLGIEQYF. CDR3 in DNA: TGTGCCAGCACCCTCTTGGGGATCGAGCAGTACTTC.

V usage is TRBV5-1 and J usage is TRBJ1-1; TRBD1 matches 8 bases. V trimming: 0 bases; J trimming: 7 bases; junction bases outside the gene matches: 14. This CDR3 region has 17 residues. The V gene's germline CDR1 is SGHRS and CDR2 YFSETQ. In DNA form, the CDR3 reads TGCGCCAGCAGCTTGGTAGGGGCAGGGGGCTCGCCCATTGAAGCTTTCTTT. Translating it yields CASSLVGAGGSPIEAFF. Together with reference TRBV5-1 and TRBJ1-1, the CDR3 gives the full variable domain: KAGVTQTPRYLIKTRGQQVTLSCSPISGHRSVSWYQQTPGQGLQFLFEYFSETQRNKGNFPGRFSGRQFSNSRSEMNVSTLELGDSALYLCASSLVGAGGSPIEAFFGQGTRLTVV.

Note on this clone: The sample carries other DNA sequences with the same CDR3. The chain recombines TRBV7-9 with TRBJ1-1; possibly TRBD1 for D (6 bases). V dropped 5 bases and J dropped 0 bases, with 10 bases sitting between them. Per the germline V gene, CDR1 is SEHNR and CDR2 is FQNEAQ (reference sequence). CDR3 length: 14 residues. The CDR3 sequence: CASSPQGLNTEAFF. DNA of the CDR3: TGTGCCAGCAGCCCACAGGGTTTGAACACTGAAGCTTTCTTT.

The rearrangement links TRBV19 to TRBJ2-7, with D maybe TRBD2 (6 bases). Germline CDR1 LNHDA, CDR2 SQIVND (reference sequence). The CDR3 is 14 amino acids. V dropped 3 bases and J dropped 2 bases, with 11 bases sitting between them. The CDR3 nucleotides read TGTGCCAGTAGTATCTCCGGGAGAGCCTACGAGCAGTACTTC. It translates to CASSISGRAYEQYF.

This clone was observed a single time. The rearrangement links TRBV6-5 to TRBJ1-5, with unresolved D. V dropped 2 bases and J dropped 6 bases, with 14 bases sitting between them. Germline V lookup: CDR1 MNHEY, CDR2 SVGAGI. This CDR3 comprises 15 residues. CDR3 amino acids: CASSYSGGSRQPQHF. CDR3 DNA: TGTGCCAGCAGTTACAGCGGAGGGTCGCGTCAGCCCCAGCATTTT.

The rearrangement links TRBV13 to TRBJ1-1; TRBD1 matches at 7 bases. This CDR3 region has 15 residues. The germline CDR1 and CDR2 sequences are PRHDT and FYEKMQ (reference sequence). V shed 4 bases and J 5 bases; nucleotides not matched to a gene: 10. CDR3 bases: TGTGCCAGCAGCTCGTTCAGGGGGTCGGGGACTGAAGCTTTCTTT. It codes for CASSSFRGSGTEAFF.

The chain joins TRBV11-2 to TRBJ2-1; TRBD2 is a possible D gene (5 bases). The CDR3 is 13 amino acids. V gave up 5 bases and J gave up 5 bases, with 10 bases separating them. Germline CDR1 SGHAT, CDR2 FQNNGV. As DNA, the CDR3 is TGTGCCAGCAGCCTGGGAGCCAACAATGAGCAGTTCTTC. This translates into CASSLGANNEQFF.

The chain uses TRBV21-1 and TRBJ2-6; the DNA was not used to check the table's D call, TRBD1. TRBV21-1 is assigned pseudogene status. The CDR3 is 16 amino acids. CDR3 protein: CASSTDTYSGANVLTF. The CDR3 DNA reads TGTGCCAGCAGCACGGACACCTACTCTGGGGCCAACGTCCTGACTTTC.

This clone was seen only once. The CDR3 reads CASSRNPGTAGANVLTF. CDR3 bases: TGTGCCAGCAGCCGAAACCCCGGGACAGCAGGGGCCAACGTCCTGACTTTC. The chain combines TRBV5-6 with TRBJ2-6, with 7 bases lining up with TRBD1. The V and J ends lost 4 bases and 4 bases, in that order; junction bases with no gene match: 11. CDR1 is SGHDT, CDR2 YYEEEE, per germline. This CDR3 is built from 17 residues.

The chain has TRBV29-1 and TRBJ2-7, with D maybe TRBD2 (6 bases). Trimming stripped 0 bases from V and 5 bases from J, with 17 bases between. The CDR3 is 15 amino acids. CDR1 and CDR2 from the germline V gene are SQVTM and ANQGSEA. The DNA for the CDR3 is TGCAGCGTTGAAGAGTTTGGGGGGATGTTAAACGAGCAGTACTTC. Protein: CSVEEFGGMLNEQYF.

J is TRBJ2-1 and V is TRBV19, with 9 bases lining up with TRBD1. V was pared by 4 bases and J by 6 bases, with 4 bases of the junction left unmatched. The CDR3 runs 14 residues. The germline CDR1 and CDR2 sequences are LNHDA and SQIVND (reference sequence). CDR3 nucleotides: TGTGCCAGTAGTAACTCGGACAGGGGCAATGAGCAGTTCTTC. This gives the protein CASSNSDRGNEQFF.

This rearrangement joins TRBV27 to TRBJ2-2; 9 nucleotides line up with TRBD1. Trimming removed 4 bases from V and 3 bases from J; junction bases left unmatched: 0. This CDR3 is built from 14 residues. The germline CDR1 and CDR2 sequences are MNHEY and SMNVEV (reference sequence). CDR3 sequence reads: CASSWTGDTGELFF. The CDR3 nucleotides are TGTGCCAGCAGTTGGACAGGGGACACCGGGGAGCTGTTTTTT.

This sequence joins TRBV5-4 and TRBJ2-3; D is unresolved. V was clipped by 3 bases and J by 2 bases, with 10 bases between them. The CDR3 sequence is 14 residues long. The germline V gene encodes CDR1 SGHNT and CDR2 YYREEE (reference sequence). The CDR3 region has the DNA TGTGCCAGCAGCTCTAAAGCTGACACAGATACGCAGTATTTT. Translating it yields CASSSKADTDTQYF.

This chain joins TRBV19 and TRBJ2-2, with D possibly being TRBD1 or TRBD2 (5 bases each). The CDR3 extends over 14 amino acids. Germline V CDR1 and CDR2: LNHDA, SQIVND (reference sequence). Between the trimmed V and J ends, which lost 3 bases and 8 bases, there was a span of 13 bases. The CDR3 coding sequence is TGTGCCAGTAGTATGCGGGCAGGGTCGGGGGAGCTGTTTTTT. Its protein is CASSMRAGSGELFF.

This chain joins TRBV5-4 and TRBJ1-1, with D hard to call. The CDR3 runs 13 residues. Germline V gives CDR1 SGHNT, CDR2 YYREEE (reference sequence). V was shortened by 3 bases and J by 7 bases, with 13 bases between the two germline ends. CDR3 sequence: CASSSDTGREAFF. In DNA, the CDR3 is TGTGCCAGCAGCTCCGACACCGGGCGTGAAGCTTTCTTT. Full variable domain (outside the CDR3, taken from reference TRBV5-4 and TRBJ1-1): ETGVTQSPTHLIKTRGQQVTLRCSSQSGHNTVSWYQQALGQGPQFIFQYYREEENGRGNFPPRFSGLQFPNYSSELNVNALELDDSALYLCASSSDTGREAFFGQGTRLTVV.

The chain uses TRBV23-1 and TRBJ1-5; D not certain. TRBV23-1 is an ORF; its function is uncertain. Trimming left V 4 bases short and J 3 bases short, with 10 bases between. The CDR3 is 14 amino acids. The CDR3 here is CASSLRVSNQPQHF. The CDR3 region has the DNA TGCGCCAGCAGTCTACGAGTGTCCAATCAGCCCCAGCATTTT.

The chain combines TRBV19 with TRBJ2-2, with 7 positions matching TRBD2. This CDR3 spans 15 amino acids. Germline assignment: CDR1 LNHDA and CDR2 SQIVND (reference sequence). With V trimmed by 9 bases and J by 9 bases, 16 bases remained unmatched. CDR3 protein: CASTVWAQRGRELFF. The CDR3 DNA reads as TGTGCCAGCACGGTTTGGGCTCAGCGGGGCCGGGAGCTGTTTTTT.

The rearrangement joins TRBV29-1 to TRBJ2-7, with 10 positions matching TRBD2. J was trimmed by 0 bases and V by 2 bases; bases with no gene match: 4. Germline V gene lookup returns CDR1 SQVTM and CDR2 ANQGSEA. The CDR3 loop spans 15 amino acids. The CDR3 sequence: CSVEKASGSSYEQYF. The DNA of the CDR3 is TGCAGCGTTGAAAAGGCTAGCGGGAGCTCCTACGAGCAGTACTTC.

This sequence joins TRBV7-2 and TRBJ2-7; 7 bases are a match to TRBD2. After removal of 3 bases from V and 4 bases from J, the junction contained 12 bases not matched to a gene. The CDR3 consists of 16 residues. Germline-derived CDR1 and CDR2 are SGHTA and FQGNSA. The CDR3 region is CASSFGGRRGIYEQYF. CDR3 DNA sequence: TGTGCCAGCAGCTTTGGAGGCCGGCGGGGGATTTACGAGCAGTACTTC.

This chain links TRBV7-3 with TRBJ2-3; D is possibly TRBD1 (7 bases). The germline CDR1 and CDR2 sequences are SGHTA and FQGTGA. The CDR3 is 16 residues long. The ends were cut back, 5 bases at V and 5 bases at J, with 20 bases in the middle. CDR3 DNA sequence: TGTGCCAGCAGCCCCTCTGGGGGGACAGCTGGAGATACGCAGTATTTT. This translates into CASSPSGGTAGDTQYF.

The CDR3, as DNA: TGTGCCAGCCACACGGCAGGAGCAGGCACAGATACGCAGTATTTT. This encodes CASHTAGAGTDTQYF. This chain connects TRBV7-9 to TRBJ2-3; no clear D. CDR3 size: 15 residues. Trimming shortened V by 8 bases and J by 1 base, and 16 bases separated the two germline ends. The germline CDR1 and CDR2 sequences are SEHNR and FQNEAQ (reference sequence).